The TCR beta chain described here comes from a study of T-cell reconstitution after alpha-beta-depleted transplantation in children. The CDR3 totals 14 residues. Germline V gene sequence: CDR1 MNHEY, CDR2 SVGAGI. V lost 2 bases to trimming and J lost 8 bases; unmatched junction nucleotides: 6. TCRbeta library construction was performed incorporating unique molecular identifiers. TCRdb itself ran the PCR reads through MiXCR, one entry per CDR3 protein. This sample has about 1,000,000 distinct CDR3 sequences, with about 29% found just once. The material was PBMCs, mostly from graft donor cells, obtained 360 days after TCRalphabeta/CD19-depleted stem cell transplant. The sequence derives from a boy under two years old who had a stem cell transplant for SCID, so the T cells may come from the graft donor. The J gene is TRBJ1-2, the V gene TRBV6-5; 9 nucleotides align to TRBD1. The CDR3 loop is CASSYPTGGLGYTF. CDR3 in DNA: TGTGCCAGCAGTTACCCGACAGGGGGACTAGGCTACACCTTC.